This is a list of T cell receptor beta chains from one sample in a study of response to subunit inactivated influenza vaccine. A single record per CDR3 protein comes from TCRdb applying MiXCR to the RT-PCR reads. The top ten clones hold under 15% of a sample with more than 400,000 distinct CDR3 sequences, around 7.7% of them seen once. The sample in question was PBMCs from blood, obtained about 23 months after vaccination. The receptors shown here come from a man aged 45 to 75 who received an inactivated influenza vaccine. Each CDR3 is given with its conserved first and last residue. D genes are given only for firm matches. Size tells how often a clone was seen (once, few, many) or the class of an expanded clone, and some rows leave it out.

j_gene | v_gene | d_gene | abundance | len | CDR3nt | CDR3aa
TRBJ2-2 | TRBV18 | NA | few | 17 | TGTGCCAGCTCACCGGGGGTGACGGGTCGACGGACCGGGGAGCTGTTTTTT | CASSPGVTGRRTGELFF
TRBJ1-4 | TRBV6-1 | NA | few | 15 | TGTGCCAGCAGCCCCCCGGGCCAACAGGGTTCGAAACTGTTTTTT | CASSPPGQQGSKLFF
TRBJ2-7 | TRBV11-2 | TRBD1 | NA | 15 | TGTGCCAGCAGCTTGGGACAGACCCAGACGGGGGAGCAGTACTTC | CASSLGQTQTGEQYF
TRBJ2-7 | TRBV27 | TRBD1 | many | 15 | TGTGCCAGCAGTTTACACCCCGGGACAGGGACCGAGCAGTACTTC | CASSLHPGTGTEQYF
TRBJ2-1 | TRBV5-6 | TRBD1 | NA | 15 | TGTGCCAGCAGCTTGGACAGGGGGTCGTTGGGGATGCAGTTCTTC | CASSLDRGSLGMQFF
TRBJ1-5 | TRBV14 | NA | NA | 12 | TGTGCCAGCAGCCAGAATGATCAGCCCCAGCATTTT | CASSQNDQPQHF
TRBJ1-6 | TRBV2 | NA | NA | 12 | TGTGCCAGCACCGATTCCGGAGAGGTTCCCCACTTT | CASTDSGEVPHF
TRBJ2-7 | TRBV7-9 | NA | many | 14 | TGTGCCAGCAGCGGACACCGGGATTCCTACGAGCAGTACTTC | CASSGHRDSYEQYF
TRBJ2-1 | TRBV5-1 | TRBD2 | NA | 18 | TGCGCCAGCAGCTTGACTAGCGGGGGCCCTAGCTCCTACAATGAGCAGTTCTTC | CASSLTSGGPSSYNEQFF
TRBJ2-2 | TRBV19 | NA | NA | 15 | TGTGCCAGTAGTATAGTTAGTGCGAACACCGGGGAGCTGTTTTTT | CASSIVSANTGELFF
TRBJ2-1 | TRBV7-9 | TRBD2 | many | 15 | TGTGCCAGCAGTTTCTTAGCGGGAAGCTACAATGAGCAGTTCTTC | CASSFLAGSYNEQFF
TRBJ2-1 | TRBV6-1 | NA | few | 15 | TGTGCCAACAGCCTCGGCCCGAGCTCCTACAATGAGCAGTTCTTC | CANSLGPSSYNEQFF
TRBJ1-2 | TRBV7-9 | TRBD1 | many | 11 | TGTGCCGGCGACAGGGGGCCCTTCTACACCTTC | CAGDRGPFYTF
TRBJ1-6 | TRBV10-3 | NA | few | 15 | TGTGCCATCAGTGAGTCTTGGGCCCATGAGACACCCCTCCACTTT | CAISESWAHETPLHF
TRBJ2-7 | TRBV4-2 | TRBD2 | few | 17 | TGTGCCAGCAGCCAAAGATCAGGGACTATCCCTGTCTACGAGCAGTACTTC | CASSQRSGTIPVYEQYF
TRBJ1-5 | TRBV20-1 | TRBD1 | few | 15 | TGCAGTGCTAGTAGAACAGGGGGTGGTAATCAGCCCCAGCATTTT | CSASRTGGGNQPQHF
TRBJ1-4 | TRBV7-9 | TRBD1 | NA | 15 | TGTGCCAGCAGCCAGGGGGGGAGCTCTAATGAAAAACTGTTTTTT | CASSQGGSSNEKLFF
TRBJ2-7 | TRBV28 | NA | NA | 13 | TGTGCCAGCAGTTTAGTCTCAAACTACGAGCAGTACTTC | CASSLVSNYEQYF
TRBJ2-3 | TRBV24-1 | TRBD2 | many | 13 | TGTGCCACAAATCTAGCGGGAGCAGATACGCAGTATTTT | CATNLAGADTQYF
TRBJ1-4 | TRBV9 | TRBD1 | NA | 15 | TGTGCCAGCAGCCCCCGGGGACAGGGTTATGAAAAACTGTTTTTT | CASSPRGQGYEKLFF
TRBJ1-2 | TRBV7-9 | TRBD1 | few | 16 | TGTGCCAGCAGCTCGACAGGGGGTGGATGGAACTATGGCTACACCTTC | CASSSTGGGWNYGYTF
TRBJ2-7 | TRBV20-1 | TRBD1 | many | 15 | TGCAGTGCTAGAGACTGGACAGGGGGAGCCTACGAGCAGTACTTC | CSARDWTGGAYEQYF
TRBJ2-2 | TRBV11-2 | TRBD2 | NA | 18 | TGTGCCAGCAGCTCCGCCCCACTAGCGGGAGTCCCCACCGGGGAGCTGTTTTTT | CASSSAPLAGVPTGELFF
TRBJ2-3 | TRBV20-1 | NA | NA | 12 | TGCAGTGCTCCCCGTCAGACTGATACGCAGTATTTT | CSAPRQTDTQYF
TRBJ2-5 | TRBV7-7 | NA | few | 14 | TGTGCTAGCAGCCAAGACTTGTACCAAGAGACCCAGTACTTC | CASSQDLYQETQYF
TRBJ1-5 | TRBV20-1 | NA | many | 14 | TGCAGTGCGTTTGAAACGGAGCCCAATCAGCCCCAGCATTTT | CSAFETEPNQPQHF
TRBJ2-7 | TRBV7-2 | NA | few | 15 | TGTGCCAGCAGCCCGGTGGCTAGCGCAAACTACGAGCAGTACTTC | CASSPVASANYEQYF
TRBJ2-6 | TRBV12-3/TRBV12-4 | NA | NA | 18 | TGTGCCAGCAGTTTTCGGCCCGACTGGATCTCTGGGGCCAACGTCCTGACTTTC | CASSFRPDWISGANVLTF
TRBJ2-5 | TRBV7-9 | NA | few | 15 | TGTGCCAGCAGCACCCAGTTCGTGAGCCAAGAGACCCAGTACTTC | CASSTQFVSQETQYF
TRBJ2-7 | TRBV28 | TRBD1 | NA | 15 | TGTGCCAGCAGTTTGACAGGGGGTACAACCTACGAGCAGTACTTC | CASSLTGGTTYEQYF
TRBJ2-2 | TRBV5-6 | NA | NA | 14 | TGTGCCAGCAGCTCGATATTGAACACCGGGGAGCTGTTTTTT | CASSSILNTGELFF
TRBJ2-1 | TRBV6-1 | NA | few | 14 | TGTGCCAGCAGCCCCGGGACTGGGGGGAATGAGCAGTTCTTC | CASSPGTGGNEQFF
TRBJ1-6 | TRBV19 | TRBD1 | few | 14 | TGTGCCAGTAGTATTACAGGGGGCAGTTCACCCCTCCACTTT | CASSITGGSSPLHF
TRBJ2-2 | TRBV7-6 | NA | few | 17 | TGTGCCAGCAGCCCCGGGACTGCCAAGAGAAGGACCGGGGAGCTGTTTTTT | CASSPGTAKRRTGELFF
TRBJ2-7 | TRBV12-3/TRBV12-4 | NA | NA | 17 | TGTGCCAGCAGTTTAGTTGGCGGGATACGCACCTCCTACGAGCAGTACTTC | CASSLVGGIRTSYEQYF
TRBJ2-3 | TRBV5-1 | TRBD2 | many | 18 | TGCGCCAGCAGCTTGGCCGGGCAAGCGGGGGGGTTATCAGATACGCAGTATTTT | CASSLAGQAGGLSDTQYF
TRBJ2-3 | TRBV12-3/TRBV12-4 | TRBD2 | NA | 18 | TGTGCCAGCAGAAGCGTGGGACTAGCGTTGACTAGCACAGATACGCAGTATTTT | CASRSVGLALTSTDTQYF
TRBJ2-2 | TRBV2 | NA | many | 14 | TGTGCCAGCAGTGCTGGGGTGGGCACCGGGGAGCTGTTTTTT | CASSAGVGTGELFF
TRBJ1-1 | TRBV29-1 | TRBD1 | few | 12 | TGCAGCGTTGGGGGACAGGGGACTGAAGCTTTCTTT | CSVGGQGTEAFF
TRBJ2-5 | TRBV20-1 | NA | NA | 11 | TGCAGTGCTACAAAACAAGAGACCCAGTACTTC | CSATKQETQYF
TRBJ2-3 | TRBV29-1 | TRBD2 | many | 15 | TGCAGCTCACTGACCGGGACTAGCGGGGGTGATACGCAGTATTTT | CSSLTGTSGGDTQYF
TRBJ2-3 | TRBV4-2 | TRBD2 | many | 19 | TGTGCCAGCAGCCCAAGATTTGGACTAGCGGGGACTAGCACAGATACGCAGTATTTT | CASSPRFGLAGTSTDTQYF
TRBJ1-1 | TRBV28 | NA | NA | 13 | TGTGCCAGCACCGGGACTTACTGGGGTGAAGCTTTCTTT | CASTGTYWGEAFF
TRBJ2-2 | TRBV4-2 | NA | few | 15 | TGTGCCAGCAGCCAAGATCTGAAAAACACCGGGGAGCTGTTTTTT | CASSQDLKNTGELFF
TRBJ1-2 | TRBV4-3 | NA | NA | 15 | TGCGCCAGCAGCCAAGGAGGTACCCAAAGGGGTGGCTACACCTTC | CASSQGGTQRGGYTF
TRBJ2-1 | TRBV29-1 | TRBD1 | many | 13 | TGCAGCGTGACCGGGACAGGGTTCAGGGAGCAGTTCTTC | CSVTGTGFREQFF
TRBJ1-1 | TRBV6-5 | NA | NA | 14 | TGTGCCAGCAGTTACTCCGCCAGGGACACTGAAGCTTTCTTT | CASSYSARDTEAFF
TRBJ2-5 | TRBV29-1 | NA | few | 13 | TGCAGCGTTGGCGCGGCGGGGATGGAGACCCAGTACTTC | CSVGAAGMETQYF
TRBJ1-1 | TRBV7-2 | NA | many | 14 | TGTGCCAGCAGCTTTACAAGGGTAGGCACTGAAGCTTTCTTT | CASSFTRVGTEAFF
TRBJ2-1 | TRBV20-1 | TRBD1 | NA | 14 | TGCAGTGCTAGTCCCAGACAGGGCTTCAATGAGCAGTTCTTC | CSASPRQGFNEQFF
TRBJ2-2 | TRBV12-3/TRBV12-4 | TRBD2 | NA | 15 | TGTGCCAACAGTCTCCGACTAGCCGACACCGGGGAGCTGTTTTTT | CANSLRLADTGELFF
TRBJ2-1 | TRBV7-6 | TRBD2 | few | 22 | TGTGCCAGCAGCTTATGGGGACACCCTAGCGGGAGGGCCTTAGGGTCTGGGGATGAGCAGTTCTTC | CASSLWGHPSGRALGSGDEQFF
TRBJ1-1 | TRBV5-5 | NA | few | 14 | TGTGCCAGCAGCTCCCGGGACGGAAACACTGAAGCTTTCTTT | CASSSRDGNTEAFF